The 10 T cell receptor beta chains listed next were all sequenced from one sample in a study of identical twins. TCRdb ran MiXCR on the 5' RACE reads and lists one entry per CDR3 protein. The data show under 900,000 distinct CDR3 sequences, 9% to 15% seen once. These sequences were also reported in another study, on yellow fever vaccine responses in identical twins.

The specimen was PBMCs. These receptors came from a woman aged 18-29 years in good health.

The chain joins TRBV29-1 to TRBJ1-3, with no clear D. V was pared by 6 bases and J by 0 bases, with 12 bases between. The CDR3 contains 14 residues. Looked up from germline, CDR1 is SQVTM and CDR2 is ANQGSEA. The DNA of the CDR3 is TGCAGCGTCGCCGACGGGTACTCTGGAAACACCATATATTTT. Its translation: CSVADGYSGNTIYF.

The CDR3 protein is CSARGWGQSAYEQYF. The DNA for the CDR3 is TGCAGTGCTAGAGGGTGGGGACAGTCCGCATACGAGCAGTACTTC. The chain combines TRBV20-1 with TRBJ2-7, with 7 positions matching TRBD1. The CDR3 sequence is 15 residues long. Germline-derived CDR1 and CDR2 are DFQATT and SNEGSKA (reference sequence). J gave up 4 bases and V 1 base, and 10 bases lay outside the gene matches.

On this clonotype: A much more abundant neighbour one base away suggests this may be a read error. The rearrangement joins TRBV12-3 or TRBV12-4 to TRBJ2-1, with D uncertain. The CDR3 runs 16 residues. The DNA of the CDR3 is TGTGCCAGCAGCTCTCGGGCCCCCAGCTCCTACAATAAGCAGTTCTTC. Protein sequence: CASSSRAPSSYNKQFF.

The V gene is TRBV5-1, the J gene TRBJ2-3; 14 nucleotides agree with TRBD2. Germline V gene lookup returns CDR1 SGHRS and CDR2 YFSETQ. There are 17 residues in the CDR3. V gave up 4 bases and J gave up 3 bases; unmatched junction bases: 7. CDR3 in DNA: TGCGCCAGCAGCAAAGCAAGGACTAGCGGGGGGACAGATACGCAGTATTTT. As protein: CASSKARTSGGTDTQYF.

The CDR3 bases are TGTGCCACCAGCAGCACGGGACAGGGACGCGGCTACACCTTC. This codes for CATSSTGQGRGYTF. The chain joins TRBV15 to TRBJ1-2, with 9 positions matching TRBD1. V shed 3 bases and J 8 bases; nucleotides not matched to a gene: 7. Per germline, CDR1 LNHNV and CDR2 YYDKDF (reference sequence). The CDR3 length is 14 residues.

The V and J genes are TRBV28 and TRBJ2-7; 10 bases fit TRBD1. CDR1 is MDHEN, CDR2 SYDVKM, per germline. Unmatched junction bases numbered 6, after V lost 6 bases and J lost 7 bases. The CDR3 sequence is 13 residues long. In DNA, the CDR3 is TGTGCCAGCAGAGGACAGGGGGGGAAAGAGCAGTACTTC. This gives the protein CASRGQGGKEQYF.

This chain joins TRBV4-1 and TRBJ2-1; D is unresolved. Looked up from germline, CDR1 is MGHRA and CDR2 is YSYEKL. The CDR3 consists of 16 residues. The V gene lost 4 bases and the J gene lost 4 bases, with 17 bases spanning the gap. CDR3 nucleotides: TGCGCCAGCAGCCCCCTCGGTGCCGCGCAGTACAATGAGCAGTTCTTC. It translates to CASSPLGAAQYNEQFF.

This clonotype came up many times. The chain couples TRBV25-1 to TRBJ2-2, with D tentatively TRBD2 (5 bases). The CDR3 is 16 amino acids. V gave up 4 bases and J gave up 0 bases, with 12 bases separating them. Germline values: CDR1 MGHDK, CDR2 SYGVNS. The CDR3 here is CASSGDLAPNTGELFF. Written as DNA, the CDR3 is TGTGCCAGCAGTGGGGATCTAGCCCCGAACACCGGGGAGCTGTTTTTT.

This clonotype was recorded at least ten times. V and J are TRBV6-1 and TRBJ1-6; possible D gene TRBD1, 5 bases. Germline assignment: CDR1 MNHNS and CDR2 SASEGT. The CDR3 is 14 residues long. V dropped 6 bases and J dropped 6 bases, with 12 bases sitting between them. CDR3 in amino acids: CASSLGRINSPLHF. The CDR3 DNA is TGTGCCAGCAGCCTGGGACGGATTAATTCACCCCTCCACTTT.

This clonotype was counted at least ten times. V and J are TRBV5-1 and TRBJ2-2, with D perhaps TRBD1 (6 bases). The CDR3 is made up of 16 amino acids. Germline CDR1 SGHRS, CDR2 YFSETQ. V shed 4 bases and J shed 1 base, with 14 bases lying between them. In nucleotides, the CDR3 is TGCGCCAGCAGCCCACCGACAGGCATGAACACCGGGGAGCTGTTTTTT. Residues: CASSPPTGMNTGELFF.